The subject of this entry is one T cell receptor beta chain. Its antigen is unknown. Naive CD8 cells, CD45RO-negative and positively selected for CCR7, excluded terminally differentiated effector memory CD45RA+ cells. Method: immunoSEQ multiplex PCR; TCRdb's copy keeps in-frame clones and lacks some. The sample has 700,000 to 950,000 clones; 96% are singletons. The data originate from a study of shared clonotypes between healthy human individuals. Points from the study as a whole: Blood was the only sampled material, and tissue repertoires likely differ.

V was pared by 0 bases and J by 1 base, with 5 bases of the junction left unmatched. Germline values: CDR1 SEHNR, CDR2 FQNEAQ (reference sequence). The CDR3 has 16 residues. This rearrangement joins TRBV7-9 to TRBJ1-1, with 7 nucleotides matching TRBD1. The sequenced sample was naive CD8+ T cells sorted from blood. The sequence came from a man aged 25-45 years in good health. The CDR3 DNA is TGTGCCAGCAGCTTAGCACCGGGACAGACGAACACTGAAGCTTTCTTT. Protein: CASSLAPGQTNTEAFF.